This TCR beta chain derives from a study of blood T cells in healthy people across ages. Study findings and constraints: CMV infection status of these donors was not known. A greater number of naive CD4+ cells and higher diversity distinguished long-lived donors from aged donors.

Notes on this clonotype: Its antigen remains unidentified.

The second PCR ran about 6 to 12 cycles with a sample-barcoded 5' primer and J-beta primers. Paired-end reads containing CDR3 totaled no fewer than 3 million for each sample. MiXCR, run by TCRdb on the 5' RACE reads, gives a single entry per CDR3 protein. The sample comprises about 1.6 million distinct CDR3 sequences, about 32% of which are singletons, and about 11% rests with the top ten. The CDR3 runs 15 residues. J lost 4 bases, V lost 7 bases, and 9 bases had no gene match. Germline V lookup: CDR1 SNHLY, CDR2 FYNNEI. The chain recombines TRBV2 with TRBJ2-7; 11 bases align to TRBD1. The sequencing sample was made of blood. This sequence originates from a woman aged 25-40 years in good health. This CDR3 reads CASTTGTGGVYEQYF. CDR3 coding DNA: TGTGCCAGCACCACCGGGACAGGGGGGGTTTACGAGCAGTACTTC.